A selection of T cell receptor beta chains follows, all from one sample in a study of CD8+CD57+ T cells in acquired aplastic anemia. In TCRdb, the reads were re-called with MiXCR into one record per CDR3 protein. This table has 250,000 to 350,000 distinct CDR3 sequences, 55% to 60% appearing once. The source material was sorted CD4+, CD8+, or CD8+CD57+ T cells (not recorded which) from PBMCs. These receptors were collected from a human donor with severe aplastic anemia or a healthy control (not recorded which). The CDR3 runs from the conserved cysteine through the conserved F or W. D genes are given only for firm matches. Clone size appears in some rows only: once, few, many, or a class for an expanded clone.

TRBJ1-1 TRBV19 TRBD1 - CASSHDRGSENTEAFF TGTGCCAGTAGTCACGACAGGGGATCTGAGAACACTGAAGCTTTCTTT
TRBJ2-6 TRBV19 - - CASRQGLAGANVLTF TGTGCCAGTAGGCAGGGCTTGGCTGGGGCCAACGTCCTGACTTTC
TRBJ1-4 TRBV10-1 - - CASSYSMGRNEKLFF TGTGCCAGCAGTTACTCGATGGGACGGAATGAAAAACTGTTTTTT
TRBJ2-7 TRBV10-3 - many CAIASGSSYEQYF TGTGCCATCGCTTCGGGGTCCTCCTACGAGCAGTACTTC
TRBJ1-6 TRBV2 TRBD1 - CASSEATGGISPLHF TGTGCCAGCAGTGAGGCGACAGGGGGTATTTCACCCCTCCACTTT
TRBJ1-2 TRBV9 - - CASSVFRDTETEGYTF TGTGCCAGCAGCGTATTCCGGGACACCGAGACGGAGGGCTACACCTTC
TRBJ2-1 TRBV15 TRBD2 - CATRGTSEYNEQFF TGTGCCACCAGAGGGACTAGCGAATACAATGAGCAGTTCTTC
TRBJ1-1 TRBV27 TRBD1 - CASVRQGSRTAFF TGTGCCAGCGTCCGACAGGGCTCGAGGACAGCTTTCTTT
TRBJ2-5 TRBV6-1 TRBD1 many CASSGGTGKVTQYF TGTGCCAGCAGTGGAGGGACAGGGAAGGTGACCCAGTACTTC
TRBJ2-7 TRBV7-7 - - CASSLEQGHEQYF TGTGCTAGCAGCTTAGAACAGGGCCACGAGCAGTACTTC
TRBJ2-7 TRBV20-1 - - CSAAWDLSYEQYF TGCAGTGCTGCTTGGGACTTATCCTACGAGCAGTACTTC
TRBJ1-4 TRBV2 - - CASTRTTTNEKLFF TGTGCCAGCACCAGGACAACAACTAATGAAAAACTGTTTTTT
TRBJ2-5 TRBV7-9 TRBD2 - CASSFPGTGGLAAITQYF TGTGCCAGCAGCTTCCCCGGGACAGGCGGACTAGCGGCGATAACCCAGTACTTC
TRBJ2-1 TRBV24-1 - few CATSDRVQGWNEQFF TGTGCCACCAGTGATCGGGTACAGGGCTGGAATGAGCAGTTCTTC
TRBJ1-2 TRBV7-9 - many CASSLMGGLDGYTF TGTGCCAGCAGCTTGATGGGGGGGCTTGATGGCTACACCTTC
TRBJ2-2 TRBV7-9 - many CASSLVVSGELFF TGTGCCAGCAGCTTAGTTGTTTCCGGGGAGCTGTTTTTT
TRBJ1-4 TRBV9 TRBD1 - CASSGPQGAGEKLFF TGTGCCAGCAGCGGCCCACAGGGGGCAGGTGAAAAACTGTTTTTT
TRBJ1-2 TRBV20-1 - once CSAPGGGGEDYGYTF TGCAGTGCCCCTGGGGGGGGAGGGGAAGACTATGGCTACACCTTC
TRBJ2-7 TRBV7-3 TRBD1 few CASSYTTGREQYF TGTGCCAGCAGCTACACGACAGGGCGCGAGCAGTACTTC
TRBJ2-1 TRBV7-3 TRBD1 - CASSLSGQGANEQFF TGTGCCAGCAGCTTATCGGGACAGGGGGCTAATGAGCAGTTCTTC
TRBJ1-1 TRBV19 TRBD1 few CASSSISGRGHLNTEAFF TGTGCCAGTAGTTCGATATCGGGCAGGGGGCATTTGAACACTGAAGCTTTCTTT
TRBJ1-2 TRBV9 - many CASSAKPGTILHDGYTF TGTGCCAGCAGCGCCAAACCAGGGACAATCCTCCATGATGGCTACACCTTC
TRBJ2-7 TRBV20-1 TRBD2 - CSARRGSSGSYEQYF TGCAGTGCCAGGAGGGGATCCAGCGGGAGTTACGAGCAGTACTTC
TRBJ2-7 TRBV5-1 - - CASNPGPYF TGCGCCAGCAACCCGGGGCCATACTTC
TRBJ2-7 TRBV20-1 - few CSASGTGTSYF TGCAGTGCTAGTGGTACAGGGACATCGTACTTC
TRBJ2-6 TRBV4-3 - many CASSQGSGWGANVLTF TGCGCCAGCAGCCAAGGCAGCGGGTGGGGGGCCAACGTCCTGACTTTC
TRBJ1-2 TRBV2 - - CASRGSGTLYGYTF TGTGCCAGCAGGGGAAGCGGGACACTCTATGGCTACACCTTC
TRBJ1-5 TRBV10-2 - - CASSELGGQPQHF TGCGCCAGCAGTGAGCTGGGAGGTCAGCCCCAGCATTTT
TRBJ1-2 TRBV19 - - CASDKGMEGYGYTF TGTGCCAGTGATAAAGGGATGGAAGGCTATGGCTACACCTTC
TRBJ2-7 TRBV5-8 TRBD1 few CASLPGTGLTYEQYF TGTGCCAGCCTCCCCGGGACAGGGCTCACCTACGAGCAGTACTTC
TRBJ1-5 TRBV4-3 - many CASSPDVYSNQPQHF TGCGCCAGCAGCCCGGACGTATATAGCAATCAGCCCCAGCATTTT
TRBJ2-7 TRBV2 - - CASNAGSPYEQYF TGTGCCAGCAATGCGGGCAGTCCCTACGAGCAGTACTTC
TRBJ2-2 TRBV5-1 - - CASSSRFGPNTGELFF TGCGCCAGCAGCTCGAGGTTCGGACCTAATACCGGGGAGCTGTTTTTT
TRBJ2-2 TRBV25-1 - - CASSEWASNTGELFF TGTGCCAGCAGTGAATGGGCCTCGAACACCGGGGAGCTGTTTTTT
TRBJ2-3 TRBV5-1 TRBD2 - CASSLIVGGTTDTQYF TGCGCCAGCAGCTTAATTGTCGGGGGGACGACAGATACGCAGTATTTT
TRBJ2-7 TRBV19 - - CASSMGAAYYEQYF TGTGCCAGTAGTATGGGGGCAGCCTACTACGAGCAGTACTTC
TRBJ2-3 TRBV19 - - CASSMGIPDTQYF TGTGCCAGTAGTATGGGTATACCAGATACGCAGTATTTT
TRBJ2-7 TRBV7-9 - few CASSLGRGSDEQYF TGTGCCAGCAGCTTGGGACGGGGGTCGGACGAGCAGTACTTC
TRBJ1-1 TRBV20-1 TRBD1 - CSAQDKGQGGDTEAFF TGCAGTGCTCAAGACAAAGGACAGGGGGGCGACACTGAAGCTTTCTTT
TRBJ2-3 TRBV18 TRBD2 - CASSPPGGFTDTQYF TGTGCCAGCTCACCACCCGGGGGGTTCACAGATACGCAGTATTTT
TRBJ2-5 TRBV20-1 TRBD2 - CSARHGLAQETQYF TGCAGTGCTAGACATGGACTAGCTCAAGAGACCCAGTACTTC
TRBJ2-3 TRBV19 TRBD1 - CAGSLQGKADTQYF TGTGCCGGTAGTCTACAGGGGAAAGCAGATACGCAGTATTTT
TRBJ2-5 TRBV19 TRBD2 - CASSLGLAGAKTQYF TGTGCCAGTAGTTTAGGACTAGCGGGAGCAAAGACCCAGTACTTC
TRBJ2-1 TRBV10-2 TRBD2 - CASSPGLGAEQFF TGCGCCAGCAGTCCCGGACTAGGGGCCGAGCAGTTCTTC
TRBJ1-5 TRBV5-5 - many CASSLVGGLDQPQHF TGTGCCAGCAGCTTGGTAGGGGGTTTGGATCAGCCCCAGCATTTT
TRBJ2-1 TRBV2 TRBD2 - CASTPHSGGVPYNEQFF TGTGCCAGCACCCCACATAGCGGGGGGGTCCCCTACAATGAGCAGTTCTTC
TRBJ2-5 TRBV19 TRBD1 many CASSDRGWGETQYF TGTGCCAGTTCAGACAGGGGGTGGGGTGAGACCCAGTACTTC
TRBJ1-2 TRBV12-3/TRBV12-4 - - CASSLGGGFMEGYTF TGTGCCAGCAGTTTAGGCGGGGGGTTTATGGAGGGCTACACCTTC
TRBJ1-1 TRBV30 TRBD1 - CAWSVGQGLTEAFF TGTGCCTGGAGTGTAGGACAGGGGCTCACTGAAGCTTTCTTT
TRBJ2-2 TRBV19 - - CASRTREGRPGELFF TGTGCCAGTAGGACCCGAGAGGGGCGCCCCGGGGAGCTGTTTTTT
TRBJ1-1 TRBV2 - many CASTEEANTEAFF TGTGCCAGCACCGAGGAAGCCAACACTGAAGCTTTCTTT
TRBJ2-7 TRBV20-1 TRBD2 - CSASRLAGGEQYF TGCAGTGCTAGCAGACTAGCGGGGGGGGAGCAGTACTTC
TRBJ1-6 TRBV24-1 TRBD1 - CATSEGDSNSPLHF TGTGCCACCAGTGAGGGGGACAGCAATTCACCCCTCCACTTT
TRBJ2-3 TRBV10-3 TRBD2 few CAISPKTSGSTDTQYF TGTGCCATCAGTCCAAAGACTAGCGGAAGCACAGATACGCAGTATTTT